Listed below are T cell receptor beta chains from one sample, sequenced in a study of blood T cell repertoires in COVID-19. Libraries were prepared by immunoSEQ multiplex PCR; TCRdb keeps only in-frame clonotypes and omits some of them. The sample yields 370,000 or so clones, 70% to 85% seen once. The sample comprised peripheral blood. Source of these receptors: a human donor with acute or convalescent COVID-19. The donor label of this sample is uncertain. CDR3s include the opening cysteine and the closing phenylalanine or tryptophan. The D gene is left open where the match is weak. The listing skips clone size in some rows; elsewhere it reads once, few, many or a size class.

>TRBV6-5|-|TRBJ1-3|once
TGTGCCAGCAGTTACTCACAGAGCTCTGGAAACACCATATATTTT
CASSYSQSSGNTIYF
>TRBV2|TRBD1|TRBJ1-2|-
TGTGCCAGCAGAGCCGGGACAGGGGGCGCGACTGGCTACACCTTC
CASRAGTGGATGYTF
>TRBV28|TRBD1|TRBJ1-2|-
TGTGCCAGCAGAATAGGCGGGACAGCAGCTAACTATGGCTACACCTTC
CASRIGGTAANYGYTF
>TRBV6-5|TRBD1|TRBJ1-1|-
TGTGCCAGCAGTTACTCGTATCCCCGGGACAGAACTGAAGCTTTCTTT
CASSYSYPRDRTEAFF
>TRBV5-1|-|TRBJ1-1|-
TGCGCCAGCAGCTTGGCCGGGATGATGAACACTGAAGCTTTCTTT
CASSLAGMMNTEAFF
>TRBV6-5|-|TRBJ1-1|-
TGTGCCAGCAAGAAACAGGGGAACACTGAAGCTTTCTTT
CASKKQGNTEAFF
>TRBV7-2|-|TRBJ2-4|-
TGTGCCAGCAGTCGCAGGGGGGACATTCAGTACTTC
CASSRRGDIQYF
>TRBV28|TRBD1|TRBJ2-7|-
TGTGCCAGCATCACTACTCGGACAGGGAACTACGAGCAGTACTTC
CASITTRTGNYEQYF
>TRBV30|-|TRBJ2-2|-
TGTGCCTGGAGTTTACGGGACAGCGGGACCGGGGAGCTGTTTTTT
CAWSLRDSGTGELFF
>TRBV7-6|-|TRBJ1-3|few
TGTGCCATCTCCGTTGGACAGCGTAGCTCTGGAAACACCATATATTTT
CAISVGQRSSGNTIYF
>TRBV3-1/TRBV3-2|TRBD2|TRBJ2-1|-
TGTGCCAGCAGCCAAGGATTAGCGGGGGAATACAATGAGCAGTTCTTC
CASSQGLAGEYNEQFF
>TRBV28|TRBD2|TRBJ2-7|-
TGTGCCAGCAGTTTTAGGGGAGGGAGAAGCTACGAGCAGTACTTC
CASSFRGGRSYEQYF
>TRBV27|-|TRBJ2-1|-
TGTGCCAGCAGTTACAAGGGGAGGCGCGAATACAATGAGCAGTTCTTC
CASSYKGRREYNEQFF
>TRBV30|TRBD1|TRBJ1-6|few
TGTGCCTGGAGTGACAGGGGGCATTGGGGTACAGGCGATAATTCACCCCTCCACTTT
CAWSDRGHWGTGDNSPLHF
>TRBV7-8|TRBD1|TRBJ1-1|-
TGTGCCAGCAGCATGCCAGGACAGGGGGCTTACGGAGCTTTCTTT
CASSMPGQGAYGAFF
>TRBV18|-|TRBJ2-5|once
TGTGCCAGCTCACCACAGGGGCACCAAAAAGAGACCCAGTACTTC
CASSPQGHQKETQYF
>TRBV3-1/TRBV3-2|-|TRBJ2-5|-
TGTGCCAGCAGCCAAGTAGGCGGAAAAGAGACCCAGTACTTC
CASSQVGGKETQYF
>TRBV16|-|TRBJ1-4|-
TGTGCCAGCAGCCGTAGCCCAGGGAGGACTAATGAAAAACTGTTTTTT
CASSRSPGRTNEKLFF
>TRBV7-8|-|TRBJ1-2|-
TGTGCCAGCAGCTTAGCTTTGGGCAGGAACTATGGCTACACCTTC
CASSLALGRNYGYTF
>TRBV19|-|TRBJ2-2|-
TGTGCCAGTAGTTGGACAGATAACACCGGGGAGCTGTTTTTT
CASSWTDNTGELFF
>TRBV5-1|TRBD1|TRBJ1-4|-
TGCGCCAGCAGCTTGGGAGGCCAGGGGGTAGGAGAAAAACTGTTTTTT
CASSLGGQGVGEKLFF
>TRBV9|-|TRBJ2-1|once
TGTGCCAGCAGCGTAGAATGGACACCGAGATACAATGAGCAGTTCTTC
CASSVEWTPRYNEQFF
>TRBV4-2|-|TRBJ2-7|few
TGTGCCAGCAGCCAAGGTAACTACGAGCAGTACTTC
CASSQGNYEQYF
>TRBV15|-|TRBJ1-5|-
TGTGCCACCGGGCAGATGAATCAGCCCCAGCATTTT
CATGQMNQPQHF
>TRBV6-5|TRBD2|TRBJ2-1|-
TGTGCCAGCAGTTACAGCGGGAGCGGCGATGAGCAGTTCTTC
CASSYSGSGDEQFF
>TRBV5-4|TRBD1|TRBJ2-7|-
TGTGCCAGCAGTTCACCGGGACAGGGGAGCGAGCAGTACTTC
CASSSPGQGSEQYF
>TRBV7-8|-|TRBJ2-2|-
TGTGCCAGCAGCTCCGCAGGGCGAACTAACACCGGGGAGCTGTTTTTT
CASSSAGRTNTGELFF
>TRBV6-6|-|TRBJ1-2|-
TGTGCCAGCAGTTACGGAGGGCCTAACTATGGCTACACCTTC
CASSYGGPNYGYTF
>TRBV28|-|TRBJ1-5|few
TGTGCCAGCAGTGGGAGTACCGGGCCGTATAGCAATCAGCCCCAGCATTTT
CASSGSTGPYSNQPQHF
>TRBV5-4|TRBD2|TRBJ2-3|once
TGTGCCAGCAGCTTGGTGGTAGCGGGACCCACAGATACGCAGTATTTT
CASSLVVAGPTDTQYF
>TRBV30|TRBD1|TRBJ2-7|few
TGTGCCTGGGGGCCAGGGGGAAGTCGGTACGAGCAGTACTTC
CAWGPGGSRYEQYF
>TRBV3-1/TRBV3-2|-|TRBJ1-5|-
TGTGCCAGCAGCCAAATGCCGGGGCAGCCCCAGCATTTT
CASSQMPGQPQHF
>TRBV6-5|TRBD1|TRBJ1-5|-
TGTGCCAGCAGTTACAGCACAGGGGTCAATCAGCCCCAGCATTTT
CASSYSTGVNQPQHF